This entry concerns a single T cell receptor (beta chain). Its antigen is not identified. The record originates from a study of chemoradiotherapy in HPV16-positive cancers. Study information: Two HPV16-positive patients' cells yielded candidate HPV-specific clones and common motifs.

Sequenced by immunoSEQ multiplex PCR; TCRdb stores in-frame clones only, minus some. The repertoire holds about 53,000 clones, with about 88% as singletons. CDR1 and CDR2 from the germline V gene are SGHNT and YENEEA. J was trimmed by 7 bases and V by 5 bases; bases with no gene match: 7. The CDR3 covers 15 residues. Regarding the study as a whole: Candidate HPV-specific clones and E7-related TCR motifs grew in tumor during treatment. The functional HPV-specific definition rests on just two HPV16-positive patients.

The source is a human donor with HPV-associated anogenital cancer. V usage is TRBV11-3 and J usage is TRBJ2-2, with 10 bases aligning to TRBD2. The input for sequencing was blood, taken from a patient who underwent chemoradiotherapy. CDR3 in amino acids: CASSLLAGGDGELFF. The CDR3 coding sequence is TGTGCCAGCAGCCTTTTAGCGGGAGGTGACGGGGAGCTGTTTTTT.